These 20 T cell receptor beta chains were all obtained from the same sample, sequenced in a study of Ad26.COV2.S vaccination and SARS-CoV-2 variants. Treatment of the sample: 19 received Ad26.COV2.S at low or high dose, single or two shots; roughly 5 received placebo; per-sample allocation not given. Sampling occurred on day 63 after the first vaccine or placebo injection. Data came from immunoSEQ multiplex PCR; TCRdb stores just in-frame clones and leaves some out. The sample shows about 400,000 clones, about 88% of them seen only once. This material consisted of peripheral blood, taken in a trial of Ad26.COV2.S vaccine versus placebo. The source is a person aged 18-65 years who received the Ad26.COV2.S COVID-19 vaccine or a placebo.

The chain has TRBV24-1 and TRBJ2-1; D remains ambiguous. Germline V gene data show CDR1 as KGHDR and CDR2 as SFDVKD. The CDR3 totals 11 residues. Between the trimmed V and J ends, which lost 3 bases and 8 bases, there was a span of 4 bases. CDR3 coding DNA: TGTGCCACCAGTGATAAGGATGAGCAGTTCTTC. This codes for CATSDKDEQFF.

V gene TRBV5-1 combines with J gene TRBJ2-2; 7 bases line up with TRBD1. This CDR3 comprises 15 residues. Looked up from germline, CDR1 is SGHRS and CDR2 is YFSETQ. V trimming: 0 bases; J trimming: 7 bases; junction bases outside the gene matches: 6. The CDR3 spells CASSLGLQGLGELFF. The CDR3 nucleotides are TGCGCCAGCAGCTTGGGACTACAGGGGCTCGGGGAGCTGTTTTTT.

This clone occurred a few times. The chain uses TRBV7-8 and TRBJ1-1, with 10 bases that match TRBD1. Germline V gene data show CDR1 as SGHVS and CDR2 as FQNEAQ. Losses at the gene ends were 4 bases for V and 4 bases for J; bases not matched to a gene: 3. This CDR3 has 14 amino acids. The CDR3, as DNA: TGTGCCAGCAGCTGGGACAGGGGTCCCACTGAAGCTTTCTTT. Protein: CASSWDRGPTEAFF. Looking up the rest from reference TRBV7-8 and TRBJ1-1 gives the full variable domain: GAGVSQSPRYKVAKRGQDVALRCDPISGHVSLFWYQQALGQGPEFLTYFQNEAQLDKSGLPSDRFFAERPEGSVSTLKIQRTQQEDSAVYLCASSWDRGPTEAFFGQGTRLTVV.

V and J are TRBV3-1 (or the pseudogene TRBV3-2) and TRBJ2-7; TRBD1 might be the D (5 bases). Germline CDR1 is LGHDT and CDR2 is YNNKEL (reference sequence). This CDR3 has 15 residues. V lost 1 base, J lost 0 bases, and 10 bases lay in between. CDR3 nucleotide sequence: TGTGCCAGCAGCCAAGGCCTCAGGGTCTCCTACGAGCAGTACTTC. Amino acid sequence: CASSQGLRVSYEQYF.

The table lists this clone with a count of one. The genes are TRBV30 and TRBJ2-2; the D call may be TRBD1 or TRBD2 (6 bases each). Germline-derived CDR1 and CDR2 are GTSNPN and SVGIG (reference sequence). The CDR3 contains 14 residues. Trimming pared 3 bases from V and 4 bases from J, leaving 12 bases between. CDR3: CAWRRGAVTGELFF. CDR3 in DNA: TGTGCCTGGAGGAGGGGGGCAGTCACCGGGGAGCTGTTTTTT. The full variable domain, in which reference TRBV30 and TRBJ2-2 provide the parts outside the CDR3, is SQTIHQWPATLVQPVGSPLSLECTVEGTSNPNLYWYRQAAGRGLQLLFYSVGIGQISSEVPQNLSASRPQDRQFILSSKKLLLSDSGFYLCAWRRGAVTGELFFGEGSRLTVL.

The chain links TRBV9 to TRBJ2-1, with D perhaps matching TRBD1 (5 bases). V gave up 0 bases and J gave up 15 bases, with 13 bases separating them. The CDR3 has 12 amino acids. Per germline, CDR1 SGDLS and CDR2 YYNGEE. The CDR3 DNA follows: TGTGCCAGCAGCGTAGTCGGCAGGGCTCTGTTCTTC. Translating gives CASSVVGRALFF.

Of note for this clone: The same CDR3 can be traced to other DNA sequences in this sample. The V and J genes are TRBV7-2 and TRBJ2-7; TRBD1 matches at 7 bases. The CDR3 is 14 residues long. With 3 bases clipped from V and 0 bases from J, the junction kept 2 bases outside the gene matches. Germline values: CDR1 SGHTA, CDR2 FQGNSA. For the CDR3, the DNA is TGTGCCAGCAGCTTGGGACAGAACTCCTACGAGCAGTACTTC. Amino acids: CASSLGQNSYEQYF.

The chain couples TRBV19 to TRBJ1-2; no clear D. Germline-derived CDR1 and CDR2 are LNHDA and SQIVND (reference sequence). The CDR3 sequence is 14 residues long. V shed 7 bases and J shed 2 bases, with 14 bases lying between them. CDR3: CASTPDTTNYGYTF. For the CDR3, the DNA is TGTGCCAGTACCCCAGACACAACAAACTATGGCTACACCTTC.

This sequence joins TRBV18 and TRBJ2-5, with TRBD2 as a possible D gene (5 bases). Between the trimmed V and J ends, which lost 5 bases and 3 bases, there was a span of 10 bases. CDR1 and CDR2 from the germline V gene are KGHSH and LQKENI. The length of the CDR3 is 13 residues. The CDR3 bases are TGTGCCAGCTCAGTCGGAGCGGAAGAGACCCAGTACTTC. Protein product: CASSVGAEETQYF.

This rearrangement joins TRBV18 to TRBJ1-2; 10 positions match TRBD1. This CDR3 is 19 amino acids long. The junction had 13 bases not matched to a gene; V was cut back by 3 bases and J by 0 bases. CDR1 and CDR2 (germline): KGHSH, LQKENI. In nucleotides, the CDR3 is TGTGCCAGCTCACCCAAACTAAAGGGACAGGGGCTCCCTAACTATGGCTACACCTTC. Amino acid sequence: CASSPKLKGQGLPNYGYTF.

The chain employs TRBV6-4 and TRBJ1-2; 9 bases fit TRBD1. Germline V gives CDR1 MRHNA, CDR2 SNTAGT. The CDR3 runs to 14 residues. The ends lost 6 bases at V and 8 bases at J; junction bases unmatched: 10. CDR3 in amino acids: CASSATGTGFGYTF. The DNA for the CDR3 is TGTGCCAGCAGCGCAACCGGGACAGGGTTCGGCTACACCTTC.

The rearrangement joins TRBV12-3 or TRBV12-4 to TRBJ1-1; D ambiguous. V lost 3 bases and J lost 1, with 6 bases in between. The CDR3 consists of 13 residues. The CDR3 spells CASSFRENTEAFF. For the CDR3, the DNA is TGTGCCAGCAGTTTTAGGGAGAACACTGAAGCTTTCTTT.

This clone came up once. The J gene is TRBJ1-1, the V gene TRBV2; the D gene is possibly TRBD1 (6 bases). V was clipped by 5 bases and J by 8 bases, with 12 bases between them. CDR1 SNHLY and CDR2 FYNNEI come from the germline V gene. This CDR3 comprises 12 residues. The CDR3 DNA is TGTGCCAGCAGTAACACCGGGACAGAAGCTTTCTTT. This gives the protein CASSNTGTEAFF.

CDR3 in amino acids: CAISGAGAIGQPQHF. CDR3 DNA sequence: TGTGCCATCAGTGGGGCGGGGGCGATAGGCCAGCCCCAGCATTTT. The J gene is TRBJ1-5, the V gene TRBV10-3; a possible D gene is TRBD1 (6 bases). CDR3 length: 15 residues. Between the trimmed V and J ends, which lost 4 bases and 7 bases, there was a span of 17 bases. Germline V gene data show CDR1 as ENHRY and CDR2 as SYGVKD.

This sequence joins TRBV5-8 and TRBJ2-5; D not resolved. Trimming pared 2 bases from V and 3 bases from J, leaving 8 bases between. The germline gives CDR1 SGHTS, CDR2 YDEGEE. This CDR3 contains 13 residues. CDR3 coding DNA: TGTGCCAGCAGCTTAGTGGCGGAAGAGACCCAGTACTTC. It translates to CASSLVAEETQYF.

In its sample, this clone was seen once. The V gene is TRBV10-3, the J gene TRBJ2-7, with D possibly being TRBD1 (6 bases). Germline-derived CDR1 and CDR2 are ENHRY and SYGVKD. Trimming cost V 7 bases and J 6 bases, with 22 bases left between them. This CDR3 has 15 residues. DNA of the CDR3: TGTGCCATCAATCCATCGGGACATGATTGGGGCGAGCAGTACTTC. Protein: CAINPSGHDWGEQYF.

The chain carries TRBV18 and TRBJ1-3; D is unresolved. The CDR3 is made up of 14 amino acids. CDR1 is KGHSH, CDR2 LQKENI, per germline. The ends were cut back, 3 bases at V and 4 bases at J, with 10 bases in the middle. DNA for the CDR3: TGTGCCAGCTCACCCGAGGACGGAGGAAACACCATATATTTT. It yields the protein CASSPEDGGNTIYF.

The chain couples TRBV6-4 to TRBJ2-1, with D perhaps matching TRBD1 (6 bases). CDR3 size: 15 residues. Trimming pared 4 bases from V and 7 bases from J, leaving 17 bases between. The germline CDR1 and CDR2 sequences are MRHNA and SNTAGT. CDR3 in DNA: TGTGCCAGCAGTGCCCAAGGTGGGGGCGGGAATGAGCAGTTCTTC. Its translation is CASSAQGGGGNEQFF.

This rearrangement joins TRBV3-1 (or the pseudogene TRBV3-2) to TRBJ1-4, with 9 bases matching TRBD1. Trimming removed 6 bases from V and 1 base from J; junction bases left unmatched: 6. This CDR3 is built from 16 residues. Germline values: CDR1 LGHDT, CDR2 YNNKEL (reference sequence). DNA for the CDR3: TGTGCCAGCAGTCACAAGGGACAGGGAACTAATGAAAAACTGTTTTTT. Protein sequence: CASSHKGQGTNEKLFF.

The chain combines TRBV3-1 (or the pseudogene TRBV3-2) with TRBJ1-5; no reliable D call. The CDR3 covers 16 residues. V was clipped by 4 bases and J by 0 bases, with 13 bases between them. In germline, CDR1 is LGHDT, CDR2 YNNKEL (reference sequence). The CDR3 here is CASSPDFGDSNQPQHF. As DNA, the CDR3 is TGTGCCAGCAGCCCAGATTTCGGGGATAGCAATCAGCCCCAGCATTTT.